A selection of T cell receptor beta chains follows, all from one sample in a study of memory B cells and T cells in multiple sclerosis. The method was immunoSEQ multiplex PCR; TCRdb's version includes in-frame clones alone and lacks a portion of them. Among more than 6,500 clones listed, roughly 53% were seen once. Sequenced input: memory (CD45RO+) CD8+ T cells from blood. The receptor source for this set is a human donor with multiple sclerosis. The CDR3 runs from the conserved cysteine through the conserved F or W. Fields, in order: clone size, J gene, V gene, D gene, CDR3 DNA, CDR3 protein. A D gene is named only where the DNA matches it firmly. Some rows mark clone size as missing; the rest say once, few, many or name a class of expanded clone.

clone_size: .
j_call: TRBJ2-2
v_call: TRBV7-3
d_call: .
cdr3_nt: TGTGCCAGCAGTCCCTCGGTATTGCGGGACACCGGGGAGCTGTTTTTT
cdr3_aa: CASSPSVLRDTGELFF

clone_size: .
j_call: TRBJ1-1
v_call: TRBV13
d_call: .
cdr3_nt: TGTGCCAGCAGCCCCGATACAGGGTCCTCTGAAGCTTTCTTT
cdr3_aa: CASSPDTGSSEAFF

clone_size: .
j_call: TRBJ1-2
v_call: TRBV2
d_call: .
cdr3_nt: TGTGCCAGCAGTGAAGGCACCTCAGGAACTAACTATGGCTACACCTTC
cdr3_aa: CASSEGTSGTNYGYTF

clone_size: medium-sized
j_call: TRBJ2-1
v_call: TRBV4-1
d_call: TRBD1
cdr3_nt: TGCGCCAGCAGCCACGTCGGGACAGGAATGGGCAATGAGCAGTTCTTC
cdr3_aa: CASSHVGTGMGNEQFF

clone_size: once
j_call: TRBJ2-7
v_call: TRBV10-3
d_call: TRBD1
cdr3_nt: TGTGCCATCAGCGTAGACAGGGAATTAAACGAGCAGTACTTC
cdr3_aa: CAISVDRELNEQYF

clone_size: .
j_call: TRBJ1-1
v_call: TRBV7-9
d_call: .
cdr3_nt: TGTGCCAGCAGCTTGGGCAGGGCGATGAACACTGAAGCTTTCTTT
cdr3_aa: CASSLGRAMNTEAFF

clone_size: .
j_call: TRBJ2-1
v_call: TRBV11-2
d_call: .
cdr3_nt: TGTGCCAGCAGCTTAGCGGGAAGCTCCTACAATGAGCAGTTCTTC
cdr3_aa: CASSLAGSSYNEQFF

clone_size: once
j_call: TRBJ2-7
v_call: TRBV29-1
d_call: TRBD1
cdr3_nt: TGCAGCGTTGTAGGGGGCGGGTACGAGCAGTACTTC
cdr3_aa: CSVVGGGYEQYF

clone_size: .
j_call: TRBJ1-5
v_call: TRBV9
d_call: .
cdr3_nt: TGTGCCAGCAGCGACGCCGGACTGGCGCATCAGCCCCAGCATTTT
cdr3_aa: CASSDAGLAHQPQHF

clone_size: .
j_call: TRBJ2-7
v_call: TRBV7-6
d_call: .
cdr3_nt: TGTGCCAGCAGCTTAGCTATCGGGGGTACGGGGCCCTACGAGCAGTACTTC
cdr3_aa: CASSLAIGGTGPYEQYF

clone_size: .
j_call: TRBJ2-1
v_call: TRBV27
d_call: .
cdr3_nt: TGTGCCAGCAGTGTCTTGGGCGACCCCTACAATGAGCAGTTCTTC
cdr3_aa: CASSVLGDPYNEQFF

clone_size: .
j_call: TRBJ2-1
v_call: TRBV5-4
d_call: .
cdr3_nt: TGTGCCAGCAGCTTAAAGCGGTTGGAAAATGAGCAGTTCTTC
cdr3_aa: CASSLKRLENEQFF

clone_size: .
j_call: TRBJ2-5
v_call: TRBV2
d_call: TRBD2
cdr3_nt: TGTGCCAGCAGTACCGGACTAGCGGGGGGCCAGGCCCAGTACTTC
cdr3_aa: CASSTGLAGGQAQYF

clone_size: .
j_call: TRBJ2-7
v_call: TRBV27
d_call: .
cdr3_nt: TGTGCCAGCAGTGTAGGGGGGGTAGGCTACGAGCAGTACTTC
cdr3_aa: CASSVGGVGYEQYF

clone_size: few
j_call: TRBJ2-7
v_call: TRBV6-5
d_call: .
cdr3_nt: TGTGCCAGCGCTCGAACAGGTTCCTACGAGCAGTACTTC
cdr3_aa: CASARTGSYEQYF

clone_size: .
j_call: TRBJ2-2
v_call: TRBV11-3
d_call: .
cdr3_nt: TGTGCCAGCAGGGAGGCAGGCGGGGAGCTGTTTTTT
cdr3_aa: CASREAGGELFF

clone_size: .
j_call: TRBJ2-1
v_call: TRBV10-2
d_call: .
cdr3_nt: TGCGCCAGCAGTGAGGACCAGGTCCATGAGCAGTTCTTC
cdr3_aa: CASSEDQVHEQFF

clone_size: .
j_call: TRBJ2-7
v_call: TRBV2
d_call: .
cdr3_nt: TGTGCCAGCAGTGAGGCCAGCTCCTACGAGCAGTACTTC
cdr3_aa: CASSEASSYEQYF

clone_size: .
j_call: TRBJ2-2
v_call: TRBV6-4
d_call: .
cdr3_nt: TGTGCCAGCAGTGACGGGGCCACCGGGGAGCTGTTTTTT
cdr3_aa: CASSDGATGELFF

clone_size: few
j_call: TRBJ2-5
v_call: TRBV5-5
d_call: .
cdr3_nt: TGTGCCAGCAGCTTGGTAGGGGGCCAAGAGACCCAGTACTTC
cdr3_aa: CASSLVGGQETQYF

clone_size: few
j_call: TRBJ2-4
v_call: TRBV6-1
d_call: TRBD2
cdr3_nt: TGTGCCAGCAGTGAAAGAGCGGGGGGAGCCAAAAACATTCAGTACTTC
cdr3_aa: CASSERAGGAKNIQYF

clone_size: .
j_call: TRBJ2-3
v_call: TRBV4-1
d_call: .
cdr3_nt: TGCGCCAGCAGCCAAGATGCGGGGGCGGGTACGCAGTATTTT
cdr3_aa: CASSQDAGAGTQYF

clone_size: .
j_call: TRBJ2-1
v_call: TRBV6-6
d_call: TRBD1
cdr3_nt: TGTGCCAGCAGTTACGAACCTGGGACAGGCCTCAATGAGCAGTTCTTC
cdr3_aa: CASSYEPGTGLNEQFF

clone_size: few
j_call: TRBJ2-7
v_call: TRBV4-1
d_call: TRBD2
cdr3_nt: TGTGCCAGCAGCCCCTTTAGCGGGGGGGAGACCTACGAGCAGTACTTC
cdr3_aa: CASSPFSGGETYEQYF

clone_size: once
j_call: TRBJ2-1
v_call: TRBV6-4
d_call: TRBD2
cdr3_nt: TGTGCCAGCAGTGCAGAACTAGCGGGGCACAATGAGCAGTTCTTC
cdr3_aa: CASSAELAGHNEQFF

clone_size: .
j_call: TRBJ2-3
v_call: TRBV28
d_call: TRBD1
cdr3_nt: TGTGCCAGCAGCTCCGGGACAGGGAGCGTAGATACGCAGTATTTT
cdr3_aa: CASSSGTGSVDTQYF

clone_size: few
j_call: TRBJ1-1
v_call: TRBV6-1
d_call: .
cdr3_nt: TGTGCCAGCAGTGAAGACCCGGAGGGGAACACTGAAGCTTTCTTT
cdr3_aa: CASSEDPEGNTEAFF

clone_size: medium-sized
j_call: TRBJ2-3
v_call: TRBV20-1
d_call: .
cdr3_nt: TGCAGTGCTACCCTTGATACGCAGTATTTT
cdr3_aa: CSATLDTQYF

clone_size: .
j_call: TRBJ2-7
v_call: TRBV19
d_call: TRBD1
cdr3_nt: TGTGCCAGTAGTCCAGGACAGGGAAACTACGAGCAGTACTTC
cdr3_aa: CASSPGQGNYEQYF

clone_size: .
j_call: TRBJ2-7
v_call: TRBV7-3
d_call: TRBD1
cdr3_nt: TGTGCCAGCAGCTTAACCGGGGACAGTTCCTACGAGCAGTACTTC
cdr3_aa: CASSLTGDSSYEQYF

clone_size: .
j_call: TRBJ1-5
v_call: TRBV28
d_call: TRBD1
cdr3_nt: TGTGCCAGCAGTTTATCTCCGGACAGGGGTCAGCCCCAGCATTTT
cdr3_aa: CASSLSPDRGQPQHF

clone_size: medium-sized
j_call: TRBJ1-2
v_call: TRBV2
d_call: TRBD1
cdr3_nt: TGTGCCAGCAGTGAATTAGGGGACAGGGAGTTCTATGGCTACACCTTC
cdr3_aa: CASSELGDREFYGYTF

clone_size: .
j_call: TRBJ2-7
v_call: TRBV9
d_call: .
cdr3_nt: TGTGCCACCAATACGGAGAACGAGCAGTACTTC
cdr3_aa: CATNTENEQYF

clone_size: .
j_call: TRBJ1-2
v_call: TRBV6-4
d_call: .
cdr3_nt: TGTGCCAGCAGCTTCACTCCCTACGGCTACACCTTC
cdr3_aa: CASSFTPYGYTF

clone_size: .
j_call: TRBJ1-6
v_call: TRBV9
d_call: TRBD1
cdr3_nt: TGTGCCAGCAGCGAGGATGGGACAGGGAGGAATTCACCCCCCCACTTT
cdr3_aa: CASSEDGTGRNSPPHF

clone_size: .
j_call: TRBJ1-2
v_call: TRBV7-9
d_call: .
cdr3_nt: TGTGCCAGCAGCTTTGGAGTGAATAGGATTTTGTATGGCTACACCTTC
cdr3_aa: CASSFGVNRILYGYTF

clone_size: .
j_call: TRBJ1-1
v_call: TRBV21-1
d_call: .
cdr3_nt: TGTGCCAGCAGCCCCTGGGGGGGGTCGGGCACTGAAGCTTTCTTT
cdr3_aa: CASSPWGGSGTEAFF

clone_size: .
j_call: TRBJ1-5
v_call: TRBV28
d_call: .
cdr3_nt: TGTGCCAGCAGTTTACAGGGCCAGCCCCAGCATTTT
cdr3_aa: CASSLQGQPQHF

clone_size: .
j_call: TRBJ2-1
v_call: TRBV2
d_call: TRBD2
cdr3_nt: TGTGCCAGCAGACCCGGGACTAGCGGACCTAACAATGAGCAGTTCTTC
cdr3_aa: CASRPGTSGPNNEQFF

clone_size: medium-sized
j_call: TRBJ2-1
v_call: TRBV7-2
d_call: .
cdr3_nt: TGTGCCAGCAGCTTAGCGCGAGGGGGCAATGAGCAGTTCTTC
cdr3_aa: CASSLARGGNEQFF

clone_size: .
j_call: TRBJ2-5
v_call: TRBV15
d_call: TRBD2
cdr3_nt: TGTGCCACCAGCAGAGAAGGGCTAGCGGGAGAGACCCAGTACTTC
cdr3_aa: CATSREGLAGETQYF

clone_size: .
j_call: TRBJ2-7
v_call: TRBV5-4
d_call: .
cdr3_nt: TGTGCCAGCAGCTTGATTGGGGACACCTCCTACGAGCAGTACTTC
cdr3_aa: CASSLIGDTSYEQYF

clone_size: .
j_call: TRBJ2-3
v_call: TRBV5-6
d_call: .
cdr3_nt: TGTGCCAGCAGCTTTGAGGGAAGGTCCACAGATACGCAGTATTTT
cdr3_aa: CASSFEGRSTDTQYF

clone_size: medium-sized
j_call: TRBJ1-2
v_call: TRBV6-1
d_call: .
cdr3_nt: TGTGCCAGCAGGAGGAGGGGATATGGCTACACCTTC
cdr3_aa: CASRRRGYGYTF

clone_size: .
j_call: TRBJ2-7
v_call: TRBV11-2
d_call: .
cdr3_nt: TGTGCCAGCAGCTTGGCCTACCGGGATGAGAGCGAGCAGTACTTC
cdr3_aa: CASSLAYRDESEQYF

clone_size: .
j_call: TRBJ2-5
v_call: TRBV6-6
d_call: .
cdr3_nt: TGTGCCAGCAGTAACGAGGGAAAGACCCAGTACTTC
cdr3_aa: CASSNEGKTQYF

clone_size: .
j_call: TRBJ1-2
v_call: TRBV2
d_call: .
cdr3_nt: TGTGCCAGCAGTGAGGGGAGGAATAACTATGGCTACACCTTC
cdr3_aa: CASSEGRNNYGYTF